The entry that follows covers one T cell receptor beta chain sequence. Its antigen is still unknown. These data come from a study of cytomegalovirus exposure and HLA in healthy donors. Study context: Early released data had about 85 million unique TCRs, all coming from HLA-typed donors. Study-level results: Associated with cytomegalovirus, according to the listing, were 150 to 200 TCR beta chains.

Trimming shortened V by 3 bases and J by 2 bases, and 16 bases separated the two germline ends. Germline CDR1 LNHDA, CDR2 SQIVND (reference sequence). There are 17 residues in the CDR3. Primers: 60 Vbeta forward and 13 Jbeta reverse. Per the original data handling: Tens of millions of unique TCR beta chains, some 10 million of them shared, were counted by a later analysis. Data came from immunoSEQ multiplex PCR; TCRdb stores just in-frame clones and leaves some out. V, J and clone size are those of that table, while D and trimming were read from the DNA. Here the sample spans about 130,000 clones, roughly 78% being singletons.

This chain connects TRBV19 to TRBJ1-4; D is undetermined. This TCR derives from a middle-aged man in good health and CMV-seronegative. Sequenced: PBMCs. This CDR3 is CASSIVQSQPTNEKLFF. The DNA for the CDR3 is TGTGCCAGTAGTATCGTCCAGTCCCAACCGACTAATGAAAAACTGTTTTTT.